This paragraph covers one TCR beta chain sequence. Its target is not known. The data were obtained in a study of shared clonotypes between healthy human individuals. Study-wide findings and caveats: Against clonotypes common to all four donors, non-shared ones had lower generation probabilities.

CDR1 MDHEN and CDR2 SYDVKM come from the germline V gene. The CDR3 consists of 11 residues. With 8 bases removed from V and 15 bases from J, the gap between germline ends came to 17 bases. Assay used: immunoSEQ multiplex PCR; TCRdb lists only in-frame clones, some missing. The repertoire holds 2 million to 2.5 million clones, with 93% as singletons. This clonotype was sampled from a man between 18 and 29 years old in good health. Some clones in this sample may be carry-over from other donors' samples. Material for sequencing was naive CD4+ T cells from PBMCs. Subset indicated: CD45RA+ positively selected. The chain carries TRBV28 and TRBJ2-1, with a tentative D call TRBD2 (6 bases). The CDR3 DNA sequence: TGTGCCAGCTATACATTCGGGACTCCGTTCTTC. Translation gives CASYTFGTPFF.